The T cell receptor beta chain under discussion was sequenced for a study of blood T cells in healthy people across ages. This clonotype was counted only a few times. The germline V gene encodes CDR1 MDHEN and CDR2 SYDVKM. V gave up 11 bases and J gave up 6 bases; unmatched junction bases: 11. The CDR3 is 13 amino acids. Combining a sample-barcoded 5' primer with a J-beta primer mix, a second PCR ran for roughly 7 to 12 cycles. Each CDR3 protein gets one entry after TCRdb re-called the 5' RACE reads with MiXCR. The sample lists over a million distinct CDR3 sequences, 40% to 45% occurring once. The sequence was collected from a woman in her late teens or twenties in good health. The chain employs TRBV28 and TRBJ2-7, with 9 bases that match TRBD1. Sequencing used blood. CDR3 bases: TGTGCCGGCCAGGACAGGGGTTTATTCGAGCAGTACTTC. Residues: CAGQDRGLFEQYF.